This entry lists 8 T cell receptor beta chains sequenced from one sample in a study of blood T cells in healthy people across ages. A second PCR of 7 to 11 cycles used a sample-barcoded 5' primer and a J-beta primer mix. TCRdb fed the 5' RACE reads into MiXCR, producing one record per CDR3 protein. The profile shows some 930,000 distinct CDR3 sequences, almost 30% of them singletons. These same records also appear under a second study, on T cells of mothers and their children.

Sequenced sample: blood. The receptor set was obtained from a woman between 40 and 55 years old in good health.

This clonotype has a count of ten or more. The genes are TRBV7-2 and TRBJ1-2; D remains ambiguous. Germline-derived CDR1 and CDR2 are SGHTA and FQGNSA. V was clipped by 0 bases and J by 8 bases, with 7 bases between them. This CDR3 has 12 amino acids. CDR3 sequence (DNA): TGTGCCAGCAGCTTAGCAGGGTCGGGCTACACCTTC. Translated: CASSLAGSGYTF.

The CDR3 is CASSPIQGVDQPQHF. The CDR3 nucleotides are TGCGCCAGCAGCCCTATACAGGGGGTGGATCAGCCCCAGCATTTT. The chain has TRBV4-1 and TRBJ1-5; 8 bases fit TRBD1. Looked up from germline, CDR1 is MGHRA and CDR2 is YSYEKL. J lost 5 bases, V lost 4 bases, and 7 bases had no gene match. The CDR3 has 15 amino acids.

This clonotype was found a few times. This chain uses TRBV5-1 with TRBJ2-5, with D perhaps matching TRBD1 (6 bases). The V and J ends lost 0 bases and 5 bases respectively, with 23 bases between them. Germline V CDR1 and CDR2: SGHRS, YFSETQ. The CDR3 is 18 amino acids. The CDR3, as DNA: TGCGCCAGCAGCTTGGGGGTCTACAGGGCTTATGCAGGGGAGACCCAGTACTTC. Amino acids: CASSLGVYRAYAGETQYF.

This clonotype was observed a few times. The rearrangement links TRBV5-1 to TRBJ2-5; D is possibly TRBD1 (6 bases). Germline lookup yields CDR1 SGHRS and CDR2 YFSETQ. V gave up 3 bases and J gave up 4 bases, with 16 bases separating them. The CDR3 consists of 15 residues. In DNA, the CDR3 is TGCGCCAGCAGCTCAGGGGTAAATGTTGCAGAGACCCAGTACTTC. Protein product: CASSSGVNVAETQYF.

In its sample, this clonotype was seen a few times. The chain joins TRBV19 to TRBJ1-1, with D hard to call. The CDR3 contains 14 residues. Looked up from germline, CDR1 is LNHDA and CDR2 is SQIVND (reference sequence). V dropped 10 bases and J dropped 3 bases, with 18 bases sitting between them. The CDR3 loop is CATHHGGRHTEAFF. CDR3 nucleotide sequence: TGTGCCACACACCATGGAGGGCGGCACACTGAAGCTTTCTTT.

The V call is TRBV7-2, the J call TRBJ2-3, with D uncertain. Deletions cut 3 bases from V and 11 bases from J, with 12 bases between. The CDR3 spans 12 residues. Germline CDR1 is SGHTA and CDR2 is FQGNSA. The CDR3 loop is CASSFVVRKQYF. CDR3 bases: TGTGCCAGCAGCTTCGTAGTGAGGAAGCAGTATTTT.

J is TRBJ2-7 and V is TRBV5-1; D is possibly TRBD1 (6 bases). Germline V gene sequence: CDR1 SGHRS, CDR2 YFSETQ. The CDR3 has 14 residues. Trimming stripped 0 bases from V and 3 bases from J, with 10 bases between. The CDR3 DNA sequence: TGCGCCAGCAGCTTGGACAGGGTAATCTACGAGCAGTACTTC. The encoded protein is CASSLDRVIYEQYF.

As concerns this clonotype: One base away lies a much larger clone, so this may be a sequencing read error. The V and J genes are TRBV7-8 and TRBJ2-7, with 7 bases matching TRBD1. This CDR3 comprises 14 residues. The germline V gene encodes CDR1 SGHVS and CDR2 FQNEAQ. The CDR3, as DNA: TGTGCCAACAGCTCACCGGGACAGCCCTACGAGCAGTACTTC. Translating gives CANSSPGQPYEQYF.